Presented here are 18 T cell receptor beta chains from one specimen sequenced in a study of T cell changes during pregnancy in multiple sclerosis. This table comes from immunoSEQ multiplex PCR, and its TCRdb copy is limited to in-frame clones, with some not included. The data hold just over 20,000 clones, with approximately 90% observed a single time. The input for sequencing was CD8+ T cells from peripheral blood mononuclear cells, taken in the second trimester of pregnancy. The receptors here all came from a female donor in good health, enrolled as a control in a pregnancy study.

V usage is TRBV7-9 and J usage is TRBJ2-7; TRBD2 aligns across 8 bases. Unmatched junction bases numbered 15, after V lost 2 bases and J lost 6 bases. Germline assignment: CDR1 SEHNR and CDR2 FQNEAQ (reference sequence). CDR3 length: 17 amino acids. CDR3 sequence reads: CASSLITSMGLGLEQYF. In nucleotides, the CDR3 is TGTGCCAGCAGCTTAATTACAAGTATGGGACTAGGCCTCGAGCAGTACTTC.

This chain connects TRBV6-5 to TRBJ2-3, with TRBD2 identical over 8 bases. This CDR3 has 16 residues. The germline V gene encodes CDR1 MNHEY and CDR2 SVGAGI. V shed 0 bases, J shed 3 bases, and the junction held 5 bases outside the gene matches. CDR3 nucleotides: TGTGCCAGCAGTTACTCACCGGGACTAGGAACAGATACGCAGTATTTT. This translates into CASSYSPGLGTDTQYF.

The V and J genes are TRBV11-2 and TRBJ1-2; TRBD1 is a possible D gene (6 bases). V lost 5 bases and J lost 5, with 24 bases in between. Germline loops: CDR1 SGHAT, CDR2 FQNNGV. The CDR3 covers 17 residues. The CDR3 nucleotides are TGTGCCAGCAGCAAACACCTAGGGGGTGCCTCTCGGTATGGCTACACCTTC. Translating it yields CASSKHLGGASRYGYTF.

The rearrangement uses TRBV7-2 and TRBJ2-1; 11 nucleotides line up with TRBD2. The CDR3 sequence is 14 residues long. Germline CDR1 SGHTA, CDR2 FQGNSA. V shed 1 base, J shed 8 bases, and the junction held 1 base outside the gene matches. The CDR3 DNA follows: TGTGCCAGCAGCTTAGAACTAGCGGGAGATGAGCAGTTCTTC. Amino acid sequence: CASSLELAGDEQFF.

The chain couples TRBV19 to TRBJ2-1, with 10 nucleotides matching TRBD1. V was pared by 8 bases and J by 9 bases, with 7 bases of the junction left unmatched. The CDR3 totals 13 residues. The germline gives CDR1 LNHDA, CDR2 SQIVND (reference sequence). This chain's CDR3 is CASWGTGVSEQFF. The CDR3 DNA reads as TGTGCCAGTTGGGGGACAGGGGTGAGTGAGCAGTTCTTC. Filled out from reference TRBV19 and TRBJ2-1, the complete variable domain reads DGGITQSPKYLFRKEGQNVTLSCEQNLNHDAMYWYRQDPGQGLRLIYYSQIVNDFQKGDIAEGYSVSREKKESFPLTVTSAQKNPTAFYLCASWGTGVSEQFFGPGTRLTVL.

A single count supports this clone. The rearrangement joins TRBV2 to TRBJ1-5; D unresolved. V gave up 6 bases and J gave up 3 bases, with 12 bases separating them. The CDR3 covers 14 residues. Germline V gene sequence: CDR1 SNHLY, CDR2 FYNNEI. The CDR3 protein is CASSGEGNNQPQHF. The DNA of the CDR3 is TGTGCCAGCAGCGGCGAGGGAAACAATCAGCCCCAGCATTTT.

The genes are TRBV7-6 and TRBJ1-1; D is undetermined. Germline-derived CDR1 and CDR2 are SGHVS and FNYEAQ. The CDR3 extends over 16 amino acids. V lost 5 bases to trimming and J lost 5 bases, with 21 bases between them. CDR3 amino acids: CASSDISLTQDTEAFF. The CDR3 DNA sequence: TGTGCCAGCAGCGATATCAGCCTGACCCAGGATACTGAAGCTTTCTTT.

This rearrangement joins TRBV7-2 to TRBJ1-1; 10 bases fit TRBD1. The CDR3 has 16 amino acids. V trimming: 4 bases; J trimming: 5 bases; junction bases outside the gene matches: 10. Germline loops: CDR1 SGHTA, CDR2 FQGNSA. The CDR3 spells CASSSNRDRGITEAFF. CDR3 in DNA: TGTGCCAGCAGCTCGAACCGGGACAGGGGAATTACTGAAGCTTTCTTT.

J is TRBJ1-1 and V is TRBV7-9; D might be TRBD1 (6 bases). Trimming pared 3 bases from V and 6 bases from J, leaving 11 bases between. The CDR3 is 13 amino acids. CDR1 and CDR2 from the germline V gene are SEHNR and FQNEAQ (reference sequence). CDR3 in amino acids: CASSLGGRAEAFF. In DNA form, the CDR3 reads TGTGCCAGCAGCTTGGGGGGGCGGGCTGAAGCTTTCTTT.

The chain links TRBV12-1 to TRBJ2-5; TRBD2, as called in the table, went unchecked against the DNA. TRBV12-1 is a recognized pseudogene. The length of the CDR3 is 15 residues. CDR3 residues: CASSYPGTRKETQYF. The CDR3 DNA reads as TGTGCCAGCAGCTACCCCGGGACTAGAAAAGAGACCCAGTACTTC.

The chain couples TRBV11-2 to TRBJ2-1; no definite D call. V was cut by 1 base and J by 5 bases, with 6 bases left in between. From germline, CDR1 is SGHAT and CDR2 FQNNGV. CDR3 length: 13 amino acids. The CDR3 protein is CASSLVSDNEQFF. CDR3 coding DNA: TGTGCCAGCAGCTTAGTGAGTGACAATGAGCAGTTCTTC.

The chain joins TRBV19 to TRBJ2-7, with 7 bases that match TRBD2. This CDR3 comprises 12 residues. V shed 3 bases, J shed 5 bases, and the junction held 1 base outside the gene matches. CDR1 and CDR2 (germline): LNHDA, SQIVND (reference sequence). The CDR3 here is CASSMGGNEQYF. CDR3 in DNA: TGTGCCAGTAGTATGGGGGGGAACGAGCAGTACTTC.

The rearrangement joins TRBV9 to TRBJ2-1; D is possibly TRBD2 (5 bases). The CDR3 consists of 18 residues. V gave up 0 bases and J gave up 1 base, with 17 bases separating them. CDR1 SGDLS and CDR2 YYNGEE come from the germline V gene. This CDR3 reads CASSVGRVEGVSYNEQFF. The CDR3 bases are TGTGCCAGCAGCGTAGGTCGGGTAGAGGGAGTATCCTACAATGAGCAGTTCTTC.

The CDR3 DNA reads as TGTGCCAGTAGTATCGGGGGGCAAGGCTACGAGCAGTACTTC. Its protein is CASSIGGQGYEQYF. The chain recombines TRBV19 with TRBJ2-7; TRBD2 is a possible D gene (7 bases). The germline CDR1 and CDR2 sequences are LNHDA and SQIVND (reference sequence). Trimming took off 3 bases at V and 3 bases at J, with 12 bases between the two ends. This CDR3 contains 14 residues.

The J gene is TRBJ2-1, the V gene TRBV10-3, with 9 bases lining up with TRBD2. Germline values: CDR1 ENHRY, CDR2 SYGVKD. The CDR3 consists of 15 residues. Trimming removed 3 bases from V and 5 bases from J; junction bases left unmatched: 5. Here the CDR3 reads CAISDPTSGDNEQFF. The CDR3 coding sequence is TGTGCCATCAGTGATCCGACTAGCGGAGACAATGAGCAGTTCTTC.

The CDR3 nucleotides are TGTGCCAGCAGTTACTTAGACAGGGGGCGAGGAGGTGAGCAGTTCTTC. Amino acid sequence: CASSYLDRGRGGEQFF. The rearrangement links TRBV6-5 to TRBJ2-1, with TRBD1 identical over 10 bases. Germline assignment: CDR1 MNHEY and CDR2 SVGAGI. J gave up 9 bases and V 1 base, and 9 bases lay outside the gene matches. The CDR3 has 16 residues.

The rearrangement links TRBV6-1 to TRBJ1-4; 12 positions agree with TRBD1. Trimming took 4 bases from V and 5 from J; bases not matched to a gene: 2. The germline CDR1 and CDR2 sequences are MNHNS and SASEGT. CDR3 length equals 15 residues. For the CDR3, the DNA is TGTGCCAGCAGTGGAGGGACAGGGGGCAATGAAAAACTGTTTTTT. Protein sequence: CASSGGTGGNEKLFF.

A word on this clone: One end of the junction fails to match germline, which may point to a read error. The rearrangement joins TRBV27 to TRBJ2-4; weak D call: TRBD2 (5 bases). This CDR3 comprises 16 residues. The germline V gene has CDR1 MNHEY and CDR2 SMNVEV (reference sequence). CDR3 region: CVSNWTSRRGKNIQYF. CDR3 nucleotide sequence: TGTGTCAGCAACTGGACTTCTAGACGGGGCAAAAACATTCAGTACTTC.